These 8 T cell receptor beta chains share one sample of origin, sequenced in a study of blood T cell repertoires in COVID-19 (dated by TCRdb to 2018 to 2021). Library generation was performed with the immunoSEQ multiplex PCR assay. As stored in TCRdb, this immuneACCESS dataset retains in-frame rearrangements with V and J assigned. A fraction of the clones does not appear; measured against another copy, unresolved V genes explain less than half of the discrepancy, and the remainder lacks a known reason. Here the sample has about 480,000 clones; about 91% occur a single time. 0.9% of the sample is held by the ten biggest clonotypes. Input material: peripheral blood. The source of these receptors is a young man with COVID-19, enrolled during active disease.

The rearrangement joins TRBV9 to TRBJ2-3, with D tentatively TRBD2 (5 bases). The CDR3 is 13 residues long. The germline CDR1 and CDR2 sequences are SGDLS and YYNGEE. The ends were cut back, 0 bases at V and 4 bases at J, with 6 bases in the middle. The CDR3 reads CASSVELADTQYF. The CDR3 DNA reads TGTGCCAGCAGCGTAGAACTAGCAGATACGCAGTATTTT.

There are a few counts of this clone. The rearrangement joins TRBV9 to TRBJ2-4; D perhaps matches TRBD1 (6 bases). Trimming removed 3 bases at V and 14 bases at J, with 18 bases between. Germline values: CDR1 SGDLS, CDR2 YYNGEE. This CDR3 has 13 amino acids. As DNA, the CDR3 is TGTGCCAGCAGCGACCGGCCAAGGGGGATTGAGTACTTC. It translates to CASSDRPRGIEYF.

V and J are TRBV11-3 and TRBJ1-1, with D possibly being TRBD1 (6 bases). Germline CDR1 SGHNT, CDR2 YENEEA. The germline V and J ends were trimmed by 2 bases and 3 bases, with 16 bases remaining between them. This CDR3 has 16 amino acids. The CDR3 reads CASSLYRTGSDTEAFF. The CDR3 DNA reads TGTGCCAGCAGCTTATACCGAACAGGGTCCGACACTGAAGCTTTCTTT.

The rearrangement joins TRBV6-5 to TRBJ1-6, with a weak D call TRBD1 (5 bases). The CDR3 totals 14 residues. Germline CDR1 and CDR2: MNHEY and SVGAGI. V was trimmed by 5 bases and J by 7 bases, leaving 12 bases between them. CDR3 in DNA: TGTGCCAGCAGTCGGACCAGGGCCAATTCACCCCTCCACTTT. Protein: CASSRTRANSPLHF.

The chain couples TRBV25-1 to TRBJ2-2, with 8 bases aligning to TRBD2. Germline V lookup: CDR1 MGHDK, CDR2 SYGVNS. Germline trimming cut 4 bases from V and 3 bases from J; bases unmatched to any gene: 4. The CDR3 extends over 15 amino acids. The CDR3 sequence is CASSAGTRHTGELFF. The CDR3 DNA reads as TGTGCCAGCAGTGCCGGGACTAGACACACCGGGGAGCTGTTTTTT.

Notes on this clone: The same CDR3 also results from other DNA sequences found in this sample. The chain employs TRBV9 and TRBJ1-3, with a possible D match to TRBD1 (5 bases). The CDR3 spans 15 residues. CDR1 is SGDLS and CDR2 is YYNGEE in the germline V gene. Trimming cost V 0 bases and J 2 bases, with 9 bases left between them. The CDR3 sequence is CASSVVGGPGNTIYF. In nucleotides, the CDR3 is TGTGCCAGCAGCGTAGTGGGGGGACCTGGAAACACCATATATTTT.

The CDR3: CASSHRFFGGNRQNIQYF. The CDR3 DNA reads as TGTGCCAGCAGCCATCGGTTCTTCGGCGGGAACCGCCAGAACATTCAGTACTTC. The chain combines TRBV3-1 (or the pseudogene TRBV3-2) with TRBJ2-4, with D possibly being TRBD2 (6 bases). The CDR3 spans 18 residues. The V end was cut by 3 bases, the J end by 7 bases, with 25 bases between. In germline, CDR1 is LGHDT, CDR2 YNNKEL (reference sequence).

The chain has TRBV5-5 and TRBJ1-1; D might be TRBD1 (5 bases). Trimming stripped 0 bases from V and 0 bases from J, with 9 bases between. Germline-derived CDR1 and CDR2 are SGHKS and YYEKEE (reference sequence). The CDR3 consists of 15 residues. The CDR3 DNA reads TGTGCCAGCAGCTTGGCTGCCAGGGTGAACACTGAAGCTTTCTTT. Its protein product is CASSLAARVNTEAFF.